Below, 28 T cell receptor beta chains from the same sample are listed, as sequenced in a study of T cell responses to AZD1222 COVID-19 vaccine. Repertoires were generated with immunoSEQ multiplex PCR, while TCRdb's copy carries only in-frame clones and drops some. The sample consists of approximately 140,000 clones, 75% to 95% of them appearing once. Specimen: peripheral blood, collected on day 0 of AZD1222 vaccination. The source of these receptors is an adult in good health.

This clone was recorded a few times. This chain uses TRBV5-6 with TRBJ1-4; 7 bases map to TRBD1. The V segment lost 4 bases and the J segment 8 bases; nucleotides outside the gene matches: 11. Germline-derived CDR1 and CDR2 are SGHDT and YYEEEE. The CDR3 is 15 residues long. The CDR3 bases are TGTGCCAGCAGCCAGGGTCAGGGGGAAGGGGAAAAACTGTTTTTT. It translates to CASSQGQGEGEKLFF.

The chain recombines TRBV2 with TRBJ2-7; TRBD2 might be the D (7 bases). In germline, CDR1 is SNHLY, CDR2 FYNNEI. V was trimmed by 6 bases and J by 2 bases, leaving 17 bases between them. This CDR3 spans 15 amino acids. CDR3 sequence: CASRPDPGGPYEQYF. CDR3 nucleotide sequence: TGTGCCAGCAGGCCGGACCCGGGGGGCCCCTACGAGCAGTACTTC.

The CDR3 bases are TGTGCCAGTAGCCCCGGGACAACAATTGTGCGGTACAATGAGCAGTTCTTC. It is translated as CASSPGTTIVRYNEQFF. This sequence joins TRBV19 and TRBJ2-1; a possible D gene is TRBD1 (6 bases). Trimming removed 6 bases from V and 4 bases from J, with 22 bases in between. CDR1 LNHDA and CDR2 SQIVND come from the germline V gene (reference sequence). The CDR3 sequence is 17 residues long.

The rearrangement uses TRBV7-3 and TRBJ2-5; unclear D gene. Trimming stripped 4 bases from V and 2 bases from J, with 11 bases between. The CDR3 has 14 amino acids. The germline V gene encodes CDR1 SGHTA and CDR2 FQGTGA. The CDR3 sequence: CASSSPADQETQYF. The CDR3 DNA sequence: TGTGCCAGCAGCTCCCCGGCGGATCAAGAGACCCAGTACTTC. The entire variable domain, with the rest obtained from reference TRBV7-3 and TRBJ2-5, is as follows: GAGVSQTPSNKVTEKGKYVELRCDPISGHTALYWYRQSLGQGPEFLIYFQGTGAADDSGLPNDRFFAVRPEGSVSTLKIQRTERGDSAVYLCASSSPADQETQYFGPGTRLLVL.

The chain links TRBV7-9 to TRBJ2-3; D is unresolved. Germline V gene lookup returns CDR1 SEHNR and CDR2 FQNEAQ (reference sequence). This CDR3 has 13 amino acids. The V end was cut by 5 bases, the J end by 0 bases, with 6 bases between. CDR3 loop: CASSPDSTDTQYF. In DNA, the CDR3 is TGTGCCAGCAGCCCGGACAGCACAGATACGCAGTATTTT.

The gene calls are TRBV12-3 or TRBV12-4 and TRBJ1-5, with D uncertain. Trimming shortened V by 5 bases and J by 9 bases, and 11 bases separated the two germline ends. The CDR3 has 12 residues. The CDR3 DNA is TGTGCCAGCAGTCGTGGGGATGGGCCCCAGCATTTT. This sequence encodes CASSRGDGPQHF.

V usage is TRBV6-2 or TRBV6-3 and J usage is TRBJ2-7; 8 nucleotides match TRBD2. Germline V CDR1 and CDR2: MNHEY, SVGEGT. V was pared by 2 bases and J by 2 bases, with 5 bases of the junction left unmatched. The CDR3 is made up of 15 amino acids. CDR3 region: CASSYDLAGAYEQYF. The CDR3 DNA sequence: TGTGCCAGCAGTTACGATCTAGCGGGTGCCTACGAGCAGTACTTC.

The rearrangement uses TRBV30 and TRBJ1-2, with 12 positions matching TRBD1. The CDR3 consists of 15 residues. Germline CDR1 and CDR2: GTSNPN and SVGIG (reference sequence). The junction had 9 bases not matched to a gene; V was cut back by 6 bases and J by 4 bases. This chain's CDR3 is CACPGTGGLLYGYTF. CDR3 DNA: TGTGCCTGTCCCGGGACAGGGGGCCTTCTCTATGGCTACACCTTC.

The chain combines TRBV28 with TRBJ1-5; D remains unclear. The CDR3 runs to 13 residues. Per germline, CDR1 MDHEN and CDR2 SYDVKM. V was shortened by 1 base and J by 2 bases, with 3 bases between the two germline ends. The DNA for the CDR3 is TGTGCCAGCAGTTTATATGGCAATCAGCCCCAGCATTTT. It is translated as CASSLYGNQPQHF.

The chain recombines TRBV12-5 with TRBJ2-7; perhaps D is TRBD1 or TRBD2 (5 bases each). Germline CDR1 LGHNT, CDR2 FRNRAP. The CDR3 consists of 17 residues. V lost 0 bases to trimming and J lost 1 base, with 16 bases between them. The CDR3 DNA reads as TGTGCTAGTGGTTTGGTATTGGGCGATGGGGGTTCCTACGAGCAGTACTTC. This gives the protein CASGLVLGDGGSYEQYF.

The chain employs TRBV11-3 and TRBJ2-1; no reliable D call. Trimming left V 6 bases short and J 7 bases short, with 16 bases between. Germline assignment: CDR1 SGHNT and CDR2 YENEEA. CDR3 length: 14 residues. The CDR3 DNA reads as TGTGCCAGCAGTGGGAATCCCATAGGTAATGAGCAGTTCTTC. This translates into CASSGNPIGNEQFF.

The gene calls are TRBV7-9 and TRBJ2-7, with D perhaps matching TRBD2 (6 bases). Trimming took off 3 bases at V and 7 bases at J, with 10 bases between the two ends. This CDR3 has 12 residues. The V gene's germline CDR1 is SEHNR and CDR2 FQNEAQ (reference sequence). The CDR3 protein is CASSFGGLEQYF. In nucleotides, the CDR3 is TGTGCCAGCAGCTTTGGGGGGTTGGAGCAGTACTTC.

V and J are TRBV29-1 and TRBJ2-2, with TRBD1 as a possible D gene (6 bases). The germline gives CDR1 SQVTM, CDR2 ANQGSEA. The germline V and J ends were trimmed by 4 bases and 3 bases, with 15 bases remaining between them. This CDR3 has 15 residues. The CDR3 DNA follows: TGCAGCGTTGGTCTAGTACAGGGTGACACCGGGGAGCTGTTTTTT. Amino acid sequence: CSVGLVQGDTGELFF.

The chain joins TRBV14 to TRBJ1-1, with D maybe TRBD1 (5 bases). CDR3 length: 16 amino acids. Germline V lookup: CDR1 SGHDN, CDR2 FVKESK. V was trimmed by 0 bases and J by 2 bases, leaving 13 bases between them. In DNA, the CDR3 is TGTGCCAGCAGCCAAGAATGGGGCAGCGCTAACACTGAAGCTTTCTTT. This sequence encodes CASSQEWGSANTEAFF.

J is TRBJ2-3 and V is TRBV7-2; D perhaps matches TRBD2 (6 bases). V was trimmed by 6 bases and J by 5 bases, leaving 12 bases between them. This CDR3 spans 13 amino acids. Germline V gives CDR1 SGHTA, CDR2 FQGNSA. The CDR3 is CASSLALQDTQYF. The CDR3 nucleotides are TGTGCCAGCAGTCTAGCGTTGCAAGATACGCAGTATTTT.

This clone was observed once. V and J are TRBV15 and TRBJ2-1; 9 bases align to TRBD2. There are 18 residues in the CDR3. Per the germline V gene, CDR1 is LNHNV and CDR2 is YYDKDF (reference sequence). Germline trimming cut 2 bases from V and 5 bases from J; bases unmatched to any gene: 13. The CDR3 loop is CATSRSPRASGTDNEQFF. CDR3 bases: TGTGCCACCAGCAGAAGCCCCCGGGCTAGCGGGACTGACAATGAGCAGTTCTTC.

CDR3 protein: CASSPGQGGNEQFF. DNA of the CDR3: TGTGCCAGTAGTCCGGGACAGGGGGGTAATGAGCAGTTCTTC. The chain uses TRBV19 and TRBJ2-1; 11 nucleotides line up with TRBD1. Germline V gene sequence: CDR1 LNHDA, CDR2 SQIVND (reference sequence). Germline trimming cut 5 bases from V and 7 bases from J; bases unmatched to any gene: 4. This CDR3 region has 14 residues.

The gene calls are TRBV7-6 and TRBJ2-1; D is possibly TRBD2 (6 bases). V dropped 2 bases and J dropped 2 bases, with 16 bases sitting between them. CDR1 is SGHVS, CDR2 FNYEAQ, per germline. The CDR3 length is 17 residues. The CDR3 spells CASSLFSGSSPYNEQFF. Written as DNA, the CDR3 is TGTGCCAGCAGCTTATTCAGCGGGTCCTCCCCCTACAATGAGCAGTTCTTC.

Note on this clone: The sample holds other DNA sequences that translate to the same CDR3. CDR3: CASSLGGNTEAFF. CDR3 DNA sequence: TGTGCCAGCAGTTTAGGGGGAAACACTGAAGCTTTCTTT. J is TRBJ1-1 and V is TRBV27, with D perhaps TRBD1 (5 bases). V lost 2 bases and J lost 2, with 6 bases in between. Looked up from germline, CDR1 is MNHEY and CDR2 is SMNVEV (reference sequence). This CDR3 spans 13 amino acids.

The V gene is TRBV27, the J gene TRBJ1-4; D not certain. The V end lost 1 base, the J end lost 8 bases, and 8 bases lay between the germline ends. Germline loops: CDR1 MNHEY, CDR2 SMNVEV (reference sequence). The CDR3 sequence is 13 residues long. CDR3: CASSLFWNEKLFF. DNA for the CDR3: TGTGCCAGCAGTTTATTCTGGAACGAAAAACTGTTTTTT.

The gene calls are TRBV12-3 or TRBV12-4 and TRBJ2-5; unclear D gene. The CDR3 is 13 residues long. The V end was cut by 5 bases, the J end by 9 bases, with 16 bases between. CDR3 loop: CASSPTASGSQYF. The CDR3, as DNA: TGTGCCAGCAGTCCCACCGCTTCAGGCTCCCAGTACTTC.

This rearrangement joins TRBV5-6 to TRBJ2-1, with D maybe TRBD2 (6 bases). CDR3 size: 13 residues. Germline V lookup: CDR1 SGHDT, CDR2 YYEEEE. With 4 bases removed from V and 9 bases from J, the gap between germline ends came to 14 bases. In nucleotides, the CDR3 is TGTGCCAGCAGCGCGGGACTCTTTTTTGAGCAGTTCTTC. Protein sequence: CASSAGLFFEQFF.

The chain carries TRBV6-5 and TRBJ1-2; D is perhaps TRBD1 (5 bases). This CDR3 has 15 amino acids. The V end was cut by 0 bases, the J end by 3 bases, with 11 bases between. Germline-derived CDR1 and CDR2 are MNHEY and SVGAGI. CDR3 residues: CASSYSMGEYYGYTF. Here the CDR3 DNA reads TGTGCCAGCAGTTACTCGATGGGGGAGTACTATGGCTACACCTTC.

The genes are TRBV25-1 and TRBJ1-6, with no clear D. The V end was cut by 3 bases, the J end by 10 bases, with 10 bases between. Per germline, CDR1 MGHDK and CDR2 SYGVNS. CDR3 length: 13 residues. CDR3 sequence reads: CASSDALGSPLHF. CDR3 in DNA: TGTGCCAGCAGTGACGCCCTGGGGTCACCCCTCCACTTT.

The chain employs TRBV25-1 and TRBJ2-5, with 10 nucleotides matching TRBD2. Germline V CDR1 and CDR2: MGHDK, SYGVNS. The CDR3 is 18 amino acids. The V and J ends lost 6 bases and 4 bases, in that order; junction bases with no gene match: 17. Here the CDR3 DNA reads TGTGCCAGCAGAGGGCCGGGACTAGCGCACCCCGGGGGAGAGACCCAGTACTTC. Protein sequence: CASRGPGLAHPGGETQYF.

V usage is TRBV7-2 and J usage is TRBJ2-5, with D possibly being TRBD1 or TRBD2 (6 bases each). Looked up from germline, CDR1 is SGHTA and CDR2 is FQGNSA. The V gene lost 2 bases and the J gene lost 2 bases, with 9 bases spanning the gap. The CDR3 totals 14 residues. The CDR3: CASSLTGTQETQYF. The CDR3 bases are TGTGCCAGCAGCTTAACAGGGACTCAAGAGACCCAGTACTTC. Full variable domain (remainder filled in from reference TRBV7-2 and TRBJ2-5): GAGVSQSPSNKVTEKGKDVELRCDPISGHTALYWYRQSLGQGLEFLIYFQGNSAPDKSGLPSDRFSAERTGGSVSTLTIQRTQQEDSAVYLCASSLTGTQETQYFGPGTRLLVL.

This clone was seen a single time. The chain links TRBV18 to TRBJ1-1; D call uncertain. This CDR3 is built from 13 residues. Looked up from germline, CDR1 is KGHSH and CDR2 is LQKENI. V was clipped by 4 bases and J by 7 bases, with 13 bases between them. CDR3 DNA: TGTGCCAGCTCACTGGCAGCTACTTTTGAAGCTTTCTTT. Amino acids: CASSLAATFEAFF.

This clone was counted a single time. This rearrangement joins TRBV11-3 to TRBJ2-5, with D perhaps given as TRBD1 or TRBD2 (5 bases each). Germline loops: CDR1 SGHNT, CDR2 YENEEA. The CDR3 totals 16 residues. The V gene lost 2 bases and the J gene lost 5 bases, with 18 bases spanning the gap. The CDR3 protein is CASSLPSLRGVETQYF. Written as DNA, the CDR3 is TGTGCCAGCAGCTTACCGTCGTTGAGGGGTGTCGAGACCCAGTACTTC. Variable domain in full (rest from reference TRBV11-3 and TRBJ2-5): EAGVVQSPRYKIIEKKQPVAFWCNPISGHNTLYWYLQNLGQGPELLIRYENEEAVDDSQLPKDRFSAERLKGVDSTLKIQPAELGDSAVYLCASSLPSLRGVETQYFGPGTRLLVL.